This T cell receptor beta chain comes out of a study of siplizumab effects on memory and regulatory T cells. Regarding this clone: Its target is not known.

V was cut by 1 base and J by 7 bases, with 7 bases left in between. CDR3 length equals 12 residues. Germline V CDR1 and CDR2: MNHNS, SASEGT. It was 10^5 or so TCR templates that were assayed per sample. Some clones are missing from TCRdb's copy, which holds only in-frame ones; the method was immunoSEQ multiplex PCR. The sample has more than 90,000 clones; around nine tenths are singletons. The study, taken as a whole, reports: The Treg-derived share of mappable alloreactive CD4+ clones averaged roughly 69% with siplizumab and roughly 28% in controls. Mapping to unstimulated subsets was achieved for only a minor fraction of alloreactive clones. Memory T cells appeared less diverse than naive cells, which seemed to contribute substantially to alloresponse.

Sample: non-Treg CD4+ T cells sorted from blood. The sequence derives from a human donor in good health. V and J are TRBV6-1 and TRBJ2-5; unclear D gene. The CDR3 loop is CASSEGVGTQYF. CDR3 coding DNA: TGTGCCAGCAGTGAAGGGGTGGGGACCCAGTACTTC.